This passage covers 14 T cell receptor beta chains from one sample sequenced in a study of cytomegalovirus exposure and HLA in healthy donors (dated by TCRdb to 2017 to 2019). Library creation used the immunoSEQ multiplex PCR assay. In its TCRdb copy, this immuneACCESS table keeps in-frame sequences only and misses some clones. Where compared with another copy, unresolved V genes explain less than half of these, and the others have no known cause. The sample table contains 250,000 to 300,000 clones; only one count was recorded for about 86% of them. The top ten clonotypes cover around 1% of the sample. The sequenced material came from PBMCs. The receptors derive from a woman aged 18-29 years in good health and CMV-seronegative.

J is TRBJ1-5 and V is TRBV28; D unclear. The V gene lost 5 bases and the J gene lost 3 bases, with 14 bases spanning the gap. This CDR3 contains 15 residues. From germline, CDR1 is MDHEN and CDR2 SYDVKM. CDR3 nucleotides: TGTGCCAGCAGTAGTACCATGGCGGACAATCAGCCCCAGCATTTT. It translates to CASSSTMADNQPQHF. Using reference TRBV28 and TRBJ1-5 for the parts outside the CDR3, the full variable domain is DVKVTQSSRYLVKRTGEKVFLECVQDMDHENMFWYRQDPGLGLRLIYFSYDVKMKEKGDIPEGYSVSREKKERFSLILESASTNQTSMYLCASSSTMADNQPQHFGDGTRLSIL.

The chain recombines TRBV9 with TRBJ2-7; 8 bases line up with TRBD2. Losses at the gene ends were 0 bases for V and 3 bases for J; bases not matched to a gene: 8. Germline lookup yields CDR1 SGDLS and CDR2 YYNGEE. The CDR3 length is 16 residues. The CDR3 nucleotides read TGTGCCAGCAGCGTAGAGCCAGCGGGAGCCCGCTACGAGCAGTACTTC. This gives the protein CASSVEPAGARYEQYF.

The CDR3 sequence: CASSLVVSGRYAFQYF. CDR3 coding DNA: TGTGCCAGCAGCTTAGTTGTGTCGGGTAGATACGCTTTTCAGTATTTT. The gene calls are TRBV7-2 and TRBJ2-3; D is undetermined. The CDR3 is 16 residues long. Germline CDR1 is SGHTA and CDR2 is FQGNSA. V gave up 1 base and J gave up 12 bases, with 23 bases separating them.

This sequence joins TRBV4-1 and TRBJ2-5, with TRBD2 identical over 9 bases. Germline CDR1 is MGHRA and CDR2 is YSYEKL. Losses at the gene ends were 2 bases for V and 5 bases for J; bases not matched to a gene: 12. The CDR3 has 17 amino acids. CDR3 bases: TGCGCCAGCAGCCAAAGTCGAGGACTAGCGTCGCGGGAGACCCAGTACTTC. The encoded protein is CASSQSRGLASRETQYF.

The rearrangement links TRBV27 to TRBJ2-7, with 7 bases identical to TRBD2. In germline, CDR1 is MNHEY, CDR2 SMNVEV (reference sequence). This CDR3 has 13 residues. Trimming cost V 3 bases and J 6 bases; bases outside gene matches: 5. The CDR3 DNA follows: TGTGCCAGCAGTTTTAGGGGAGGGGCCGAGCAGTACTTC. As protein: CASSFRGGAEQYF.

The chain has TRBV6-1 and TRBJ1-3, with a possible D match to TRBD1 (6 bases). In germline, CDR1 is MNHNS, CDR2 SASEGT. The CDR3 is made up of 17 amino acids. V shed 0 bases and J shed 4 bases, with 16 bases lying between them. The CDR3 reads CASSEAWTAGRGNTIYF. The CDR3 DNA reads TGTGCCAGCAGTGAAGCCTGGACAGCAGGCAGAGGAAACACCATATATTTT.

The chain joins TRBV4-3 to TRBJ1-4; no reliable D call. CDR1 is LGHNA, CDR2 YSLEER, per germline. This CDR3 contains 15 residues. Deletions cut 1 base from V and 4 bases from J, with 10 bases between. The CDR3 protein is CASSQGGGVNEKLFF. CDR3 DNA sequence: TGCGCCAGCAGCCAAGGGGGAGGCGTTAATGAAAAACTGTTTTTT.

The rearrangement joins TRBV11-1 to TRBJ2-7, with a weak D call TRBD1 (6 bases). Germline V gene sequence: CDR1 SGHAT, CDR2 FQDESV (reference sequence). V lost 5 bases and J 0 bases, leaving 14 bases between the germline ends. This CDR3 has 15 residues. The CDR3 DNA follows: TGTGCCAGCAGCCCTCTCCGGGACACCTCCTACGAGCAGTACTTC. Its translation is CASSPLRDTSYEQYF.

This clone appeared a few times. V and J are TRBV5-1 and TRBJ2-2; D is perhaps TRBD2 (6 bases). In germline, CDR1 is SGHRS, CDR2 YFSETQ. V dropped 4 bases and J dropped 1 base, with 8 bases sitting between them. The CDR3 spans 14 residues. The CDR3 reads CASSHGGNTGELFF. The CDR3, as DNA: TGCGCCAGCAGCCACGGGGGGAACACCGGGGAGCTGTTTTTT.

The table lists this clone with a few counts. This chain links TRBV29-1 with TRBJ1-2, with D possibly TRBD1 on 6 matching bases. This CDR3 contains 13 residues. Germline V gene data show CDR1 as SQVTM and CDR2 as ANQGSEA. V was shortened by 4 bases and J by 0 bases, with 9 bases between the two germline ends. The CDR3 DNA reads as TGCAGCGTTGGACAGGAAGCTAACTATGGCTACACCTTC. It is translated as CSVGQEANYGYTF.

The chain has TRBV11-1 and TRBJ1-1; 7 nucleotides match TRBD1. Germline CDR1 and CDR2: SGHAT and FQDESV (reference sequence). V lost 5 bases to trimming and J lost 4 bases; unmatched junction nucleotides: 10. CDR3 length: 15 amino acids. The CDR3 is CASSPAARGFTEAFF. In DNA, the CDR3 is TGTGCCAGCAGCCCCGCGGCCAGGGGGTTCACTGAAGCTTTCTTT.

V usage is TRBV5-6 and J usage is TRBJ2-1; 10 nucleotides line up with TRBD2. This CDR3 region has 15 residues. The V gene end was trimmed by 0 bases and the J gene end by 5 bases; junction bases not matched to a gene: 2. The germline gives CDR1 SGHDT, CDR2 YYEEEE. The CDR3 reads CASSLELAGNNEQFF. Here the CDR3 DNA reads TGTGCCAGCAGCTTGGAACTAGCGGGGAACAATGAGCAGTTCTTC.

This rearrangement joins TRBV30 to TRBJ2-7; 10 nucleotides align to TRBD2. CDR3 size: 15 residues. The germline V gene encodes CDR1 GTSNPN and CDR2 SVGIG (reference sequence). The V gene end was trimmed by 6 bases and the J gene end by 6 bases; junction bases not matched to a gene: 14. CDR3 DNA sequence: TGTGCCTGCCAAAATCCGGGACTAGCGTTTGGCGAGCAGTACTTC. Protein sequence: CACQNPGLAFGEQYF.

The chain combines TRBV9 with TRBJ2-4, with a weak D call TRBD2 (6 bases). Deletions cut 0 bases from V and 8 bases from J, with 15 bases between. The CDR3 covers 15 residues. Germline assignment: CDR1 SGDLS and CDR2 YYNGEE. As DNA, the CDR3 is TGTGCCAGCAGCGTAGAGGCCGGGGGAAAAGACATTCAGTACTTC. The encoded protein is CASSVEAGGKDIQYF.